This note documents a single T cell receptor beta chain sequence. The sample originates from a study of radiotherapy plus CTLA-4 blockade in lung cancer. Libraries were prepared by immunoSEQ multiplex PCR; TCRdb keeps only in-frame clonotypes and omits some of them. The table records about 38,000 clones, about 86% of them present only once. This clonotype originated in a human donor with non-small cell lung cancer whose response to radiotherapy plus ipilimumab could not be evaluated. The source was peripheral blood, collected from a patient treated with radiotherapy plus ipilimumab.

The CDR3 DNA follows: TGTGCCACCAGCAGAGCGGACAGGGGCAACACTGAAGCTTTCTTT. It codes for CATSRADRGNTEAFF. V and J are TRBV15 and TRBJ1-1, with 9 positions matching TRBD1. Trimming removed 1 base from V and 2 bases from J; junction bases left unmatched: 2. This CDR3 comprises 15 residues. Germline CDR1 and CDR2: LNHNV and YYDKDF (reference sequence).